One sample yielded the 11 T cell receptor beta chains listed below, sequenced in a study of T cell responses to AZD1222 COVID-19 vaccine. Clones were read by immunoSEQ multiplex PCR, and TCRdb kept only the in-frame ones, dropping some. The table records about 93,000 clones, roughly nine tenths of them present only once. The starting material was peripheral blood, obtained 28 days after the second AZD1222 dose. All receptors derive from an adult who received the AZD1222 COVID-19 vaccine.

The rearrangement uses TRBV30 and TRBJ1-1; tentatively, D is TRBD1 (6 bases). The CDR3 has 13 residues. Germline V CDR1 and CDR2: GTSNPN, SVGIG (reference sequence). Trimming took 4 bases from V and 2 from J, leaving 11 bases between them. The CDR3 DNA sequence: TGTGCCTGGACAAGGACAGCTAACACTGAAGCTTTCTTT. Protein product: CAWTRTANTEAFF.

The CDR3 loop reads CASSYFAGDIYNEQFF. DNA for the CDR3: TGTGCCAGCAGTTACTTCGCGGGGGATATTTACAATGAGCAGTTCTTC. The chain joins TRBV6-2 or TRBV6-3 to TRBJ2-1; 7 bases fit TRBD2. This CDR3 has 16 residues. The germline gives CDR1 MNHEY, CDR2 SVGEGT. V lost 1 base and J lost 4; bases outside the gene matches: 7.

The chain uses TRBV19 and TRBJ2-1, with TRBD2 matching 10 bases. Germline CDR1 LNHDA, CDR2 SQIVND (reference sequence). Trimming at V came to 6 bases and at J to 7 bases, leaving 3 bases not matched to a gene. The CDR3 is 13 amino acids. CDR3 DNA sequence: TGTGCCAGTAGAGGACTAGCGGAGAATGAGCAGTTCTTC. Its protein product is CASRGLAENEQFF.

This clone was seen only a few times. The V and J genes are TRBV24-1 and TRBJ2-2; 8 nucleotides line up with TRBD1. V gave up 9 bases and J gave up 1 base; unmatched junction bases: 6. Germline CDR1 reads KGHDR; CDR2 reads SFDVKD. This CDR3 has 15 amino acids. The CDR3 loop is CATSTGTGNTGELFF. For the CDR3, the DNA is TGTGCCACCTCAACCGGGACAGGGAACACCGGGGAGCTGTTTTTT.

This clone appeared once. V and J are TRBV19 and TRBJ2-2, with D possibly being TRBD1 (6 bases). This CDR3 is built from 14 residues. V lost 4 bases, J lost 6 bases, and 12 bases lay in between. Germline V lookup: CDR1 LNHDA, CDR2 SQIVND (reference sequence). Written as DNA, the CDR3 is TGTGCCAGTAGTAAACAGGGTTCGTCCGGGGAGCTGTTTTTT. The encoded protein is CASSKQGSSGELFF. The full variable domain, rest sourced from reference TRBV19 and TRBJ2-2, is DGGITQSPKYLFRKEGQNVTLSCEQNLNHDAMYWYRQDPGQGLRLIYYSQIVNDFQKGDIAEGYSVSREKKESFPLTVTSAQKNPTAFYLCASSKQGSSGELFFGEGSRLTVL.

This chain joins TRBV7-9 and TRBJ1-1; perhaps TRBD1 as D (5 bases). Germline CDR1 SEHNR, CDR2 FQNEAQ (reference sequence). V was pared by 1 base and J by 3 bases, with 9 bases between. The CDR3 has 14 amino acids. The CDR3 DNA is TGTGCCAGCAGCTTAGGATGGGGGGACACTGAAGCTTTCTTT. Its translation is CASSLGWGDTEAFF.

The CDR3 DNA reads TGTGCCAGCAGCCGTGGCGAGACAGTGTTGCGTCTAGGCTACACCTTC. Translation: CASSRGETVLRLGYTF. The rearrangement joins TRBV7-9 to TRBJ1-2, with D possibly matching TRBD1 (5 bases). CDR3 size: 16 residues. The V end was cut by 5 bases, the J end by 8 bases, with 24 bases between. Looked up from germline, CDR1 is SEHNR and CDR2 is FQNEAQ (reference sequence).

This clone was counted a single time. Other DNA sequences within the sample encode an identical CDR3. J is TRBJ1-2 and V is TRBV14, with D hard to call. Germline V CDR1 and CDR2: SGHDN, FVKESK. The V end was cut by 1 base, the J end by 0 bases, with 3 bases between. This CDR3 region has 13 residues. CDR3 residues: CASSQGANYGYTF. As DNA, the CDR3 is TGTGCCAGCAGCCAAGGGGCTAACTATGGCTACACCTTC.

This chain joins TRBV13 and TRBJ1-1; D gene ambiguous. This CDR3 comprises 11 residues. Per the germline V gene, CDR1 is PRHDT and CDR2 is FYEKMQ (reference sequence). Trimming removed 4 bases at V and 8 bases at J, with 8 bases between. The DNA of the CDR3 is TGTGCCAGCAGCTGGGCATCCGAAGCTTTCTTT. Residues: CASSWASEAFF. Full variable domain (rest looked up from reference TRBV13 and TRBJ1-1): AAGVIQSPRHLIKEKRETATLKCYPIPRHDTVYWYQQGPGQDPQFLISFYEKMQSDKGSIPDRFSAQQFSDYHSELNMSSLELGDSALYFCASSWASEAFFGQGTRLTVV.

Concerning this clone: Relative to the germline gene, one junction end is altered; a read error may explain this. The chain has TRBV7-7 and TRBJ2-3; 8 bases fit TRBD1. Germline loops: CDR1 SSHAT, CDR2 FNYEAQ (reference sequence). CDR3 size: 16 residues. The CDR3 protein is CASSLAPTGGIDTQYF. CDR3 bases: TGTGCTAGCAGCTTAGCGCCAACAGGGGGGATAGATACGCAGTATTTT.

Regarding this clone: Other DNA sequences in the same sample also yield this CDR3. This chain uses TRBV30 with TRBJ1-2; 8 bases agree with TRBD1. CDR3 length: 15 residues. The trim removed 3 bases at V and 4 bases at J, leaving 10 bases unmatched. The V gene's germline CDR1 is GTSNPN and CDR2 SVGIG (reference sequence). The CDR3 spells CAWSLGAGGTYGYTF. CDR3 bases: TGTGCCTGGAGCCTTGGGGCAGGGGGCACCTATGGCTACACCTTC.